One sample yielded the 30 T cell receptor beta chains listed below, sequenced in a study of T cells in Graves' hyperthyroidism and ophthalmopathy. TCR beta CDR3 regions were amplified from RNA. A set of HTBI primers served as the primers for a first-round RT-PCR of the TCR CDR3. Each CDR3 protein gets one entry after TCRdb re-called the multiplex PCR reads with MiXCR. The table includes under 500,000 distinct CDR3 sequences, over 13% detected once. Sequences were obtained from blood. The receptors stem from a man aged 50 or older with Graves' ophthalmopathy.

This chain connects TRBV4-1 to TRBJ2-2; TRBD2 agrees at 11 bases. Germline V gene data show CDR1 as MGHRA and CDR2 as YSYEKL. Trimming took 2 bases from V and 7 from J; bases not matched to a gene: 6. This CDR3 is built from 16 residues. In DNA form, the CDR3 reads TGCGCCAGCAGCCAAACTAGCGGGAGCATCGGCGGGGAGCTGTTTTTT. Translated, it gives CASSQTSGSIGGELFF.

A few counts support this clonotype. The chain carries TRBV20-1 and TRBJ2-1; 13 nucleotides align to TRBD2. CDR3 length equals 16 residues. After removal of 6 bases from V and 0 bases from J, the junction contained 5 bases not matched to a gene. Germline V gives CDR1 DFQATT, CDR2 SNEGSKA (reference sequence). The CDR3 sequence: CSARTSGRASYNEQFF. The CDR3 nucleotides are TGCAGTGCGAGGACTAGCGGGAGAGCCTCCTACAATGAGCAGTTCTTC.

This clonotype was counted only a few times. The V and J genes are TRBV5-1 and TRBJ1-2; 9 nucleotides match TRBD1. CDR1 and CDR2 (germline): SGHRS, YFSETQ. J lost 4 bases, V lost 4 bases, and 5 bases had no gene match. CDR3 size: 14 residues. The DNA for the CDR3 is TGCGCCAGCAGCGCGGGACAGGGTGCCTATGGCTACACCTTC. Protein product: CASSAGQGAYGYTF.

Points on this clonotype: This clone may be a read error of a much larger clone one base away. The rearrangement joins TRBV7-9 to TRBJ2-1; the D is unclear. CDR1 and CDR2 (germline): SEHNR, FQNEAQ (reference sequence). V shed 1 base and J shed 2 bases, with 21 bases lying between them. The CDR3 contains 19 residues. CDR3 nucleotide sequence: TGTGCCAGCAGCTTAGTCACCAGCGCGAGGCCCGCGCCCTACAATGAGCAGTTCTTC. Translated, it gives CASSLVTSARPAPYNEQFF.

The gene calls are TRBV10-3 and TRBJ1-5, with a weak D call TRBD1 (5 bases). CDR3 length: 18 amino acids. Germline V gene lookup returns CDR1 ENHRY and CDR2 SYGVKD. V was cut by 10 bases and J by 1 base, with 26 bases left in between. The CDR3 protein is CATSSPMGRSFSNQPQHF. The DNA for the CDR3 is TGTGCCACCTCAAGTCCTATGGGGCGGTCCTTCAGCAATCAGCCCCAGCATTTT.

Concerning this clonotype itself: This may be a read error, as it is one base from a much larger clone. This CDR3 is CSVAGGKNTEAFF. CDR3 coding DNA: TGCAGCGTTGCGGGGGGGAAGAACACTGAAGCTTTCTTT. This chain joins TRBV29-1 and TRBJ1-1; the D gene is possibly TRBD1 (5 bases). V lost 4 bases and J 1 base, leaving 10 bases between the germline ends. The CDR3 totals 13 residues. Germline V gives CDR1 SQVTM, CDR2 ANQGSEA.

A few counts support this clonotype. The gene calls are TRBV9 and TRBJ2-7, with 10 nucleotides matching TRBD2. CDR3 size: 14 residues. Germline CDR1 is SGDLS and CDR2 is YYNGEE. The J segment lost 5 bases and the V segment lost 1 base, leaving 3 bases of the junction unmatched. CDR3 protein: CASSVLAGVDEQYF. Written as DNA, the CDR3 is TGTGCCAGCAGCGTACTAGCGGGAGTCGACGAGCAGTACTTC.

The V and J genes are TRBV11-2 and TRBJ2-7; no firm D call. V was trimmed by 9 bases and J by 1 base, leaving 19 bases between them. This CDR3 contains 15 residues. The germline gives CDR1 SGHAT, CDR2 FQNNGV. The CDR3 DNA follows: TGTGCCAGTACCAATTTGGGCGGCGTTTCCTACGAGCAGTACTTC. Translation: CASTNLGGVSYEQYF.

The chain couples TRBV28 to TRBJ1-1; 7 bases are shared with TRBD1. The CDR3 sequence is 12 residues long. Germline assignment: CDR1 MDHEN and CDR2 SYDVKM. V lost 8 bases, J lost 13 bases, and 13 bases stayed unmatched. This CDR3 is CASARTGVGLFF. The CDR3 nucleotides read TGTGCCAGCGCACGAACAGGGGTGGGTCTTTTCTTT.

The CDR3 region is CASSRNRGLDTGELFF. DNA for the CDR3: TGTGCCAGCAGCCGAAACAGGGGGCTCGACACCGGGGAGCTGTTTTTT. V usage is TRBV7-9 and J usage is TRBJ2-2; 9 nucleotides match TRBD1. The CDR3 is 16 residues long. The J segment lost 3 bases and the V segment lost 5 bases, leaving 7 bases of the junction unmatched. Germline V gives CDR1 SEHNR, CDR2 FQNEAQ (reference sequence).

This clonotype appeared many times. V and J are TRBV7-9 and TRBJ1-1, with 8 nucleotides matching TRBD1. CDR1 is SEHNR and CDR2 is FQNEAQ in the germline V gene (reference sequence). V lost 5 bases to trimming and J lost 3 bases; unmatched junction nucleotides: 8. The CDR3 is 15 residues long. DNA of the CDR3: TGTGCCAGCAGCCCAGAGGACAGGGTGGACACTGAAGCTTTCTTT. Translated, it gives CASSPEDRVDTEAFF.

The chain recombines TRBV9 with TRBJ2-1, with 10 bases aligning to TRBD2. Germline V CDR1 and CDR2: SGDLS, YYNGEE. The CDR3 runs to 14 residues. V was clipped by 6 bases and J by 4 bases; unmatched bases: 4. The CDR3 loop is CASNSAGGYNEQFF. DNA for the CDR3: TGTGCCAGCAACTCAGCGGGGGGGTACAATGAGCAGTTCTTC.

A few counts support this clonotype. The CDR3 coding sequence is TGTGCCAGCAGTTTTGGACAGGGGTTTGACGAGCAGTACTTC. Its protein product is CASSFGQGFDEQYF. This sequence joins TRBV6-2 or TRBV6-3 and TRBJ2-7; TRBD1 aligns across 9 bases. This CDR3 spans 14 amino acids. V dropped 4 bases and J dropped 5; count of bases not matched to a gene: 6. CDR1 MNHEY and CDR2 SVGEGT come from the germline V gene.

This clonotype was counted ten times or more. The V call is TRBV5-1, the J call TRBJ2-1; TRBD1 agrees at 7 bases. Trimming cost V 5 bases and J 4 bases; bases outside gene matches: 12. Germline CDR1 is SGHRS and CDR2 is YFSETQ. The CDR3 is 16 residues long. The CDR3 DNA follows: TGCGCCAGCAGGGGAACCGAGGGGGCTTATTACAATGAGCAGTTCTTC. It yields the protein CASRGTEGAYYNEQFF.

Only a few counts were recorded for this clonotype. The chain employs TRBV14 and TRBJ1-5, with a tentative D call TRBD1 (5 bases). This CDR3 contains 19 residues. CDR1 SGHDN and CDR2 FVKESK come from the germline V gene. V dropped 2 bases and J dropped 0 bases, with 20 bases sitting between them. The CDR3 DNA follows: TGTGCCAGCAGCCAAAAGATTCAGGGTCATCTTTATAGCAATCAGCCCCAGCATTTT. Its translation is CASSQKIQGHLYSNQPQHF.

This clonotype has a count of ten or more. The rearrangement joins TRBV11-3 to TRBJ2-1; no clear D gene. The CDR3 loop spans 14 amino acids. From germline, CDR1 is SGHNT and CDR2 YENEEA. V dropped 1 base and J dropped 9 bases, with 13 bases sitting between them. The CDR3 reads CASSLGGSLVEQFF. For the CDR3, the DNA is TGTGCCAGCAGCTTAGGCGGTTCTCTTGTTGAGCAGTTCTTC.

As regards this clonotype: This sequence may be a read error, since a much larger clone differs from it by one base. The chain couples TRBV14 to TRBJ2-7; D unclear. The germline V gene has CDR1 SGHDN and CDR2 FVKESK. V was trimmed by 0 bases and J by 2 bases, leaving 2 bases between them. There are 12 residues in the CDR3. Written as DNA, the CDR3 is TGTGCCAGCAGCCAAGAGGCCTACGAGCAGTACTTC. It encodes CASSQEAYEQYF.

This clonotype was observed at least ten times. The gene calls are TRBV28 and TRBJ2-4, with 9 bases matching TRBD1. This CDR3 is built from 17 residues. With 2 bases clipped from V and 0 bases from J, the junction kept 5 bases outside the gene matches. CDR1 and CDR2 (germline): MDHEN, SYDVKM. The CDR3 bases are TGTGCCAGCAGTTTAGCCCGGACAGGGGTAGCCAAAAACATTCAGTACTTC. Protein product: CASSLARTGVAKNIQYF.

This clonotype showed up many times. This chain links TRBV5-8 with TRBJ2-3, with 7 bases matching TRBD2. Germline V gives CDR1 SGHTS, CDR2 YDEGEE. J was trimmed by 3 bases and V by 4 bases; bases with no gene match: 8. The CDR3 is made up of 15 amino acids. This chain's CDR3 is CASSEGRGLTDTQYF. The CDR3 DNA follows: TGTGCCAGCAGCGAGGGGAGGGGTCTAACAGATACGCAGTATTTT.

This clonotype has just a few counts. Germline and junction disagree at one end, which may indicate a read error. This chain connects TRBV27 to TRBJ1-1, with a possible D match to TRBD1 (5 bases). Germline CDR1 reads MNHEY; CDR2 reads SMNVEV (reference sequence). The CDR3 extends over 13 amino acids. The CDR3 reads CASGISGQGRVIF. The CDR3 DNA is TGTGCCAGCGGCATCTCAGGACAAGGCCGGGTGATCTTT.

This clonotype was counted ten times or more. This sequence joins TRBV7-2 and TRBJ1-2; D gene uncertain. Germline CDR1 and CDR2: SGHTA and FQGNSA. The V gene lost 2 bases and the J gene lost 7 bases, with 14 bases spanning the gap. CDR3 length: 14 amino acids. The CDR3 sequence is CASSLFTGSGGYTF. The CDR3 DNA is TGTGCCAGCAGCTTATTTACGGGGTCGGGTGGCTACACCTTC.

V and J are TRBV20-1 and TRBJ2-5, with TRBD1 as a possible D gene (6 bases). There are 14 residues in the CDR3. Per germline, CDR1 DFQATT and CDR2 SNEGSKA (reference sequence). The CDR3, as DNA: TGCAGCCCTAAGACAGGAACTTACCAAGAGACCCAGTACTTC. This gives the protein CSPKTGTYQETQYF.

This clonotype was seen at least ten times. The V and J genes are TRBV12-3 or TRBV12-4 and TRBJ2-1, with unresolved D. Trimming stripped 6 bases from V and 7 bases from J, with 7 bases between. The CDR3 covers 11 residues. The CDR3, as DNA: TGTGCCAGCAGCCAACTTAATGAGCAGTTCTTC. This translates into CASSQLNEQFF.

This clonotype was seen a few times. CDR3 region: CASSPQGLGQFF. The CDR3 nucleotides read TGTGCCAGCAGTCCCCAGGGGTTGGGCCAGTTCTTC. The chain couples TRBV28 to TRBJ2-1; maybe TRBD1 (6 bases). The germline gives CDR1 MDHEN, CDR2 SYDVKM. The CDR3 totals 12 residues. Deletions cut 5 bases from V and 13 bases from J, with 15 bases between. Full variable domain (rest looked up from reference TRBV28 and TRBJ2-1): DVKVTQSSRYLVKRTGEKVFLECVQDMDHENMFWYRQDPGLGLRLIYFSYDVKMKEKGDIPEGYSVSREKKERFSLILESASTNQTSMYLCASSPQGLGQFFGPGTRLTVL.

This clonotype came up a few times. At one end, the junction sequence differs from germline, possibly due to a read error. This rearrangement joins TRBV5-1 to TRBJ2-3, with 10 bases lining up with TRBD2. The CDR3 is 18 residues long. Germline lookup yields CDR1 SGHRS and CDR2 YFSETQ. The CDR3 coding sequence is TGCGCCAGCAGCTTGGTTGCGGCGCCTAGCGGGAGCAGAGATACGCAGTATTTT. Translated, it gives CASSLVAAPSGSRDTQYF.

Details on this clonotype: The junction departs from the called germline gene at one end, perhaps through a read error. The chain joins TRBV7-2 to TRBJ2-1, with D possibly being TRBD1 (5 bases). The CDR3 spans 14 residues. From germline, CDR1 is SGHTA and CDR2 FQGNSA. CDR3 sequence reads: CASNTGSRNNEQLF. As DNA, the CDR3 is TGTGCCAGCAACACAGGATCCAGAAACAATGAGCAGCTCTTC.

This clonotype was picked up many times. The CDR3 bases are TGTGCCAGCAGCGTAGCTAGCAGCGGGAGCACAGATACGCAGTATTTT. Translated, it gives CASSVASSGSTDTQYF. The gene calls are TRBV9 and TRBJ2-3; D possibly corresponds to TRBD2 (6 bases). From germline, CDR1 is SGDLS and CDR2 YYNGEE. V lost 0 bases, J lost 0 bases, and 11 bases lay in between. The CDR3 has 16 residues.

This clonotype was seen a few times. V and J are TRBV29-1 and TRBJ2-6; 13 bases fit TRBD2. Per germline, CDR1 SQVTM and CDR2 ANQGSEA. CDR3 length: 18 residues. J was trimmed by 2 bases and V by 5 bases; bases with no gene match: 9. CDR3 in DNA: TGCAGCGTTCCCCGGGGGACTAGCGGGAAGACTGGGGCCAACGTCCTGACTTTC. As protein: CSVPRGTSGKTGANVLTF.

This clonotype was observed many times. V gene TRBV5-5 combines with J gene TRBJ2-1; 7 bases map to TRBD2. This CDR3 spans 15 amino acids. Germline CDR1 reads SGHKS; CDR2 reads YYEKEE (reference sequence). J lost 8 bases, V lost 4 bases, and 12 bases had no gene match. The CDR3 protein is CASSLAATVWHEQFF. Written as DNA, the CDR3 is TGTGCCAGCAGCCTAGCGGCAACTGTCTGGCATGAGCAGTTCTTC. Full variable domain (missing parts from reference TRBV5-5 and TRBJ2-1): DAGVTQSPTHLIKTRGQQVTLRCSPISGHKSVSWYQQVLGQGPQFIFQYYEKEERGRGNFPDRFSARQFPNYSSELNVNALLLGDSALYLCASSLAATVWHEQFFGPGTRLTVL.

The chain has TRBV6-1 and TRBJ2-2, with TRBD1 as a possible D gene (5 bases). Germline V CDR1 and CDR2: MNHNS, SASEGT. The V end was cut by 3 bases, the J end by 4 bases, with 9 bases between. This CDR3 comprises 14 residues. The CDR3 region has the DNA TGTGCCAGCAGTGAGGGCAGGGTCACCGGGGAGCTGTTTTTT. Translating it yields CASSEGRVTGELFF.